The present T cell receptor beta chain was sequenced within a study of identical twins. CDR3 length: 13 amino acids. The germline V gene encodes CDR1 KGHDR and CDR2 SFDVKD. The V end was cut by 4 bases, the J end by 9 bases, with 12 bases between. On this clonotype itself: The antigen remains undetermined.

TCRdb re-called the 5' RACE reads with MiXCR, one entry per CDR3 protein. The sample shows 1.5 million to 2 million distinct CDR3 sequences, around 33% of them seen only once. General study findings and limits: Models underpredicted monozygotic twin sharing of out-of-frame TCR alpha.

The rearrangement links TRBV24-1 to TRBJ2-1; a weak D match, TRBD2 (5 bases). The specimen was cord blood. This clonotype was obtained from a newborn girl in good health. The CDR3 coding sequence is TGTGCCACCAGTGACCCAGCGGCATTTGAGCAGTTCTTC. This translates into CATSDPAAFEQFF.